Described below is a single TCR beta chain sequence and its context. Each CDR3 protein is one row after TCRdb ran MiXCR on the 5' RACE reads. This sample carries 50,000 to 80,000 distinct CDR3 sequences, approximately 23% of them seen once, and the ten largest clones take more than 2.5%. In germline, CDR1 is SGHRS, CDR2 YFSETQ. Trimming stripped 3 bases from V and 1 base from J, with 10 bases between. This CDR3 spans 14 amino acids. The receptor was isolated from a female donor with breast cancer. The sample consisted of memory CD4+ T cells sorted from a lymph node. Subset defined: memory CD4+ T cells, CD4+CD45RO+CD25-. The rearrangement uses TRBV5-1 and TRBJ1-1; D might be TRBD1 (5 bases). The DNA of the CDR3 is TGCGCCAGCAGCTACGGGACGGCGAACACTGAAGCTTTCTTT. Translation: CASSYGTANTEAFF.